The 31 T cell receptor beta chains below come from one sample, sequenced in a study of blood T cell repertoires in COVID-19. The data were produced by immunoSEQ multiplex PCR, yet TCRdb's version contains in-frame clones alone and is incomplete. The sample lists 200,000 to 300,000 clones, roughly 90% occurring once. The sequenced material came from peripheral blood. The source is a man between 60 and 75 years old who had recovered from COVID-19.

The V call is TRBV6-6, the J call TRBJ2-7; no clear D. Germline V gene data show CDR1 as MNHNY and CDR2 as SVGAGI (reference sequence). The CDR3 totals 14 residues. The germline V and J ends were trimmed by 1 base and 2 bases, with 9 bases remaining between them. Written as DNA, the CDR3 is TGTGCCAGCAGTTACTTGCGCGGAACCTACGAGCAGTACGTC. The encoded protein is CASSYLRGTYEQYV.

This rearrangement joins TRBV6-5 to TRBJ1-2; D is perhaps TRBD1 (6 bases). From germline, CDR1 is MNHEY and CDR2 SVGAGI. This CDR3 spans 13 amino acids. V lost 6 bases to trimming and J lost 2 bases, with 10 bases between them. In DNA form, the CDR3 reads TGTGCCAGCAGAAAAGGACAGAACTATGGCTACACCTTC. This codes for CASRKGQNYGYTF.

V is TRBV19 and J is TRBJ2-1, with a weak D call TRBD1 (5 bases). Germline V CDR1 and CDR2: LNHDA, SQIVND (reference sequence). The V end was cut by 5 bases, the J end by 5 bases, with 16 bases between. The CDR3 contains 15 residues. CDR3: CASSYPRTWDNEQFF. The CDR3 bases are TGTGCCAGTAGTTATCCGCGGACATGGGACAATGAGCAGTTCTTC.

This sequence joins TRBV30 and TRBJ2-5, with D possibly TRBD2 on 5 matching bases. Per the germline V gene, CDR1 is GTSNPN and CDR2 is SVGIG (reference sequence). This CDR3 has 15 residues. Trimming cost V 0 bases and J 4 bases, with 15 bases left between them. The CDR3 region has the DNA TGTGCCTGGAGTGTATGGAGCGGCTTGGGAGAGACCCAGTACTTC. Its translation: CAWSVWSGLGETQYF.

The chain uses TRBV27 and TRBJ1-3; the D is unclear. CDR3 length equals 16 residues. Germline V gene data show CDR1 as MNHEY and CDR2 as SMNVEV (reference sequence). V was pared by 4 bases and J by 4 bases, with 17 bases between. The DNA of the CDR3 is TGTGCCAGCAGTTCCGTGGCACCGAGGAGAGGAAACACCATATATTTT. Translation gives CASSSVAPRRGNTIYF.

The rearrangement uses TRBV9 and TRBJ1-6; 7 bases match TRBD1. Looked up from germline, CDR1 is SGDLS and CDR2 is YYNGEE. The CDR3 has 14 residues. J lost 10 bases, V lost 3 bases, and 7 bases had no gene match. The CDR3 DNA sequence: TGTGCCAGCAGCGCGGACAGGCCTGGGTCACCCCTCCACTTT. Its protein is CASSADRPGSPLHF.

The rearrangement joins TRBV29-1 to TRBJ2-3; D is uncertain. The V end was cut by 7 bases, the J end by 0 bases, with 8 bases between. Germline V CDR1 and CDR2: SQVTM, ANQGSEA. The CDR3 totals 12 residues. The DNA for the CDR3 is TGCAGCGCAGATGAGAGCACAGATACGCAGTATTTT. Residues: CSADESTDTQYF.

The chain joins TRBV6-1 to TRBJ1-6; no reliable D call. Trimming left V 0 bases short and J 0 bases short, with 6 bases between. Germline V gene data show CDR1 as MNHNS and CDR2 as SASEGT. CDR3 size: 16 residues. The DNA of the CDR3 is TGTGCCAGCAGTGAAGCCTTGAGCTCCTATAATTCACCCCTCCACTTT. It translates to CASSEALSSYNSPLHF.

The rearrangement links TRBV2 to TRBJ1-3; unclear D gene. V gave up 7 bases and J gave up 0 bases, with 10 bases separating them. This CDR3 comprises 14 residues. Germline CDR1 and CDR2: SNHLY and FYNNEI. In DNA form, the CDR3 reads TGTGCCAGCAAGCCCACGGTCTCTGGAAACACCATATATTTT. It yields the protein CASKPTVSGNTIYF.

The chain combines TRBV30 with TRBJ2-3; D is ambiguous. The germline V gene has CDR1 GTSNPN and CDR2 SVGIG (reference sequence). The CDR3 has 12 residues. V shed 2 bases and J shed 6 bases, with 9 bases lying between them. The CDR3 sequence: CAWSLLLDTQYF. CDR3 nucleotide sequence: TGTGCCTGGAGTCTCCTGTTGGATACGCAGTATTTT.

The chain links TRBV11-3 to TRBJ2-1, with D perhaps matching TRBD1 (6 bases). The CDR3 spans 13 residues. The V end was cut by 5 bases, the J end by 6 bases, with 11 bases between. Germline values: CDR1 SGHNT, CDR2 YENEEA. CDR3 region: CASSQTGSNEQFF. The CDR3 nucleotides are TGTGCCAGCAGCCAAACAGGGAGCAATGAGCAGTTCTTC.

The gene calls are TRBV11-2 and TRBJ2-3; 8 positions match TRBD2. The CDR3 totals 17 residues. CDR1 SGHAT and CDR2 FQNNGV come from the germline V gene. After removal of 3 bases from V and 0 bases from J, the junction contained 8 bases not matched to a gene. In nucleotides, the CDR3 is TGTGCCAGCAGCTTGATTCCCGGCGGGGGGAGCACAGATACGCAGTATTTT. Residues: CASSLIPGGGSTDTQYF.

The chain recombines TRBV3-1 (or the pseudogene TRBV3-2) with TRBJ2-3, with 10 positions matching TRBD2. The J segment lost 6 bases and the V segment lost 11 bases, leaving 5 bases of the junction unmatched. The germline CDR1 and CDR2 sequences are LGHDT and YNNKEL (reference sequence). This CDR3 has 12 residues. CDR3 amino acids: CAASGGADTQYF. The CDR3 DNA is TGTGCCGCCAGCGGGGGGGCTGATACGCAGTATTTT.

J is TRBJ2-1 and V is TRBV11-2; no clear D. This CDR3 has 15 amino acids. In germline, CDR1 is SGHAT, CDR2 FQNNGV. V lost 5 bases to trimming and J lost 4 bases, with 15 bases between them. CDR3 residues: CASSPMGARYNEQFF. The CDR3 nucleotides are TGTGCCAGCAGCCCCATGGGCGCCCGGTACAATGAGCAGTTCTTC.

This clone has just a few counts. The gene calls are TRBV6-5 and TRBJ1-3; D is possibly TRBD1 (6 bases). The CDR3 totals 15 residues. Trimming took 2 bases from V and 0 from J, leaving 8 bases between them. Germline V gives CDR1 MNHEY, CDR2 SVGAGI. CDR3 amino acids: CASSYGGVSGNTIYF. The CDR3 DNA follows: TGTGCCAGCAGTTACGGGGGCGTCTCTGGAAACACCATATATTTT.

This chain joins TRBV2 and TRBJ2-1; 9 bases fit TRBD2. The CDR3 runs to 13 residues. Germline assignment: CDR1 SNHLY and CDR2 FYNNEI. V was pared by 5 bases and J by 10 bases, with 6 bases of the junction left unmatched. CDR3 region: CASSRAGGREQFF. The CDR3 region has the DNA TGTGCCAGCAGTCGGGCGGGGGGGCGCGAGCAGTTCTTC. The variable domain in full, with the rest retrieved from reference TRBV2 and TRBJ2-1, is EPEVTQTPSHQVTQMGQEVILRCVPISNHLYFYWYRQILGQKVEFLVSFYNNEISEKSEIFDDQFSVERPDGSNFTLKIRSTKLEDSAMYFCASSRAGGREQFFGPGTRLTVL.

The V call is TRBV3-1 (or the pseudogene TRBV3-2), the J call TRBJ2-3; 11 bases map to TRBD2. Germline CDR1 is LGHDT and CDR2 is YNNKEL (reference sequence). Germline trimming cut 4 bases from V and 0 bases from J; bases unmatched to any gene: 6. The CDR3 consists of 17 residues. The CDR3, as DNA: TGTGCCAGCAGCCCGGCTAGCGGGGGGACTAGCACAGATACGCAGTATTTT. The encoded protein is CASSPASGGTSTDTQYF.

This clone was recorded only once. The chain is built from TRBV27 and TRBJ1-1; D gene ambiguous. There are 14 residues in the CDR3. Looked up from germline, CDR1 is MNHEY and CDR2 is SMNVEV (reference sequence). V shed 2 bases and J shed 1 base, with 8 bases lying between them. The CDR3 coding sequence is TGTGCCAGCAGTTTAATGAGTCGGAACACTGAAGCTTTCTTT. As protein: CASSLMSRNTEAFF.

The chain joins TRBV13 to TRBJ1-4; D remains unclear. The CDR3 contains 13 residues. Trimming took off 2 bases at V and 7 bases at J, with 8 bases between the two ends. From germline, CDR1 is PRHDT and CDR2 FYEKMQ (reference sequence). The CDR3 region is CASSLSGVEKLFF. The CDR3 bases are TGTGCCAGCAGCTTATCCGGGGTTGAAAAACTGTTTTTT.

The rearrangement joins TRBV14 to TRBJ2-7; D uncertain. V lost 1 base and J lost 7, with 5 bases in between. The CDR3 contains 11 residues. The germline V gene has CDR1 SGHDN and CDR2 FVKESK. The CDR3 nucleotides are TGTGCCAGCAGCCAAGTTCGGGAGCAGTACTTC. Its translation: CASSQVREQYF.

The chain links TRBV5-1 to TRBJ2-3, with TRBD1 matching over 8 bases. V gave up 0 bases and J gave up 5 bases; unmatched junction bases: 5. The germline gives CDR1 SGHRS, CDR2 YFSETQ. The CDR3 extends over 15 amino acids. CDR3 amino acids: CASSLGRGREDTQYF. Here the CDR3 DNA reads TGCGCCAGCAGCTTGGGCAGGGGGCGCGAAGATACGCAGTATTTT. Supplemented by reference TRBV5-1 and TRBJ2-3, the full variable domain reads KAGVTQTPRYLIKTRGQQVTLSCSPISGHRSVSWYQQTPGQGLQFLFEYFSETQRNKGNFPGRFSGRQFSNSRSEMNVSTLELGDSALYLCASSLGRGREDTQYFGPGTRLTVL.

This clone appeared a single time. The rearrangement links TRBV3-1 (or the pseudogene TRBV3-2) to TRBJ2-7; 13 bases line up with TRBD2. Germline CDR1 and CDR2: LGHDT and YNNKEL (reference sequence). Trimming at V came to 2 bases and at J to 0 bases, leaving 7 bases not matched to a gene. The CDR3 has 18 residues. The CDR3 sequence: CASSQLPGLAGYSYEQYF. For the CDR3, the DNA is TGTGCCAGCAGCCAACTACCGGGACTAGCGGGGTACTCCTACGAGCAGTACTTC.

The chain has TRBV7-2 and TRBJ1-6; no definite D call. V was pared by 2 bases and J by 9 bases, with 8 bases between. Germline V gene lookup returns CDR1 SGHTA and CDR2 FQGNSA. The CDR3 sequence is 13 residues long. The CDR3 DNA is TGTGCCAGCAGCTTACGGTCCCCTTCACCCCTCCACTTT. Residues: CASSLRSPSPLHF.

The gene calls are TRBV6-2 or TRBV6-3 and TRBJ2-3; 7 bases line up with TRBD2. Per germline, CDR1 MNHEY and CDR2 SVGEGT. V was clipped by 6 bases and J by 7 bases; unmatched bases: 13. This CDR3 is 15 amino acids long. Written as DNA, the CDR3 is TGTGCCAGCAGCCCAACGGGGGGTCCTTCGAATACGCAGTATTTT. Translated, it gives CASSPTGGPSNTQYF.

The chain employs TRBV5-1 and TRBJ1-4, with 8 bases identical to TRBD1. This CDR3 comprises 14 residues. Germline CDR1 reads SGHRS; CDR2 reads YFSETQ. With V trimmed by 6 bases and J by 5 bases, 6 bases remained unmatched. The CDR3 is CASTWTGQNEKLFF. CDR3 bases: TGCGCCAGCACCTGGACAGGGCAAAATGAAAAACTGTTTTTT. Filled out from reference TRBV5-1 and TRBJ1-4, the complete variable domain reads KAGVTQTPRYLIKTRGQQVTLSCSPISGHRSVSWYQQTPGQGLQFLFEYFSETQRNKGNFPGRFSGRQFSNSRSEMNVSTLELGDSALYLCASTWTGQNEKLFFGSGTQLSVL.

V gene TRBV7-9 combines with J gene TRBJ2-3; D remains ambiguous. The CDR3 length is 17 residues. Germline V CDR1 and CDR2: SEHNR, FQNEAQ (reference sequence). Trimming removed 5 bases from V and 5 bases from J, with 23 bases in between. This CDR3 reads CASSLATIASGVDTQYF. CDR3 DNA sequence: TGTGCCAGCAGCCTGGCCACGATTGCTAGTGGCGTAGATACGCAGTATTTT. The entire variable domain, with the rest obtained from reference TRBV7-9 and TRBJ2-3, is as follows: DTGVSQNPRHKITKRGQNVTFRCDPISEHNRLYWYRQTLGQGPEFLTYFQNEAQLEKSRLLSDRFSAERPKGSFSTLEIQRTEQGDSAMYLCASSLATIASGVDTQYFGPGTRLTVL.

The V gene is TRBV24-1, the J gene TRBJ1-2; 9 nucleotides line up with TRBD1. J gave up 4 bases and V 5 bases, and 7 bases lay outside the gene matches. Germline V gene lookup returns CDR1 KGHDR and CDR2 SFDVKD. The CDR3 covers 15 residues. The CDR3 loop reads CATSGAGTGSYGYTF. CDR3 nucleotides: TGTGCCACCAGTGGCGCGGGGACAGGGTCCTATGGCTACACCTTC.

V usage is TRBV29-1 and J usage is TRBJ1-3; perhaps TRBD1 as D (5 bases). The germline V gene has CDR1 SQVTM and CDR2 ANQGSEA. CDR3 length: 18 amino acids. Trimming removed 4 bases at V and 0 bases at J, with 22 bases between. CDR3 coding DNA: TGCAGCGTTGCGGGCTTAGGGGCAGGGTTTCTCTCTGGAAACACCATATATTTT. Translating it yields CSVAGLGAGFLSGNTIYF.

The chain carries TRBV12-3 or TRBV12-4 and TRBJ1-1; D gene ambiguous. V was trimmed by 2 bases and J by 4 bases, leaving 8 bases between them. The CDR3 is 13 residues long. Written as DNA, the CDR3 is TGTGCCAGCAGTTTAAAGGAGGGCACTGAAGCTTTCTTT. It yields the protein CASSLKEGTEAFF.

The chain couples TRBV6-1 to TRBJ1-1, with no clear D. V was shortened by 3 bases and J by 3 bases, with 8 bases between the two germline ends. The germline gives CDR1 MNHNS, CDR2 SASEGT. The CDR3 has 13 residues. The CDR3 is CASSEGRYTEAFF. The CDR3 DNA follows: TGTGCCAGCAGTGAGGGCAGATACACTGAAGCTTTCTTT.

Note on this clone: Additional DNA sequences in this sample encode the identical CDR3. V gene TRBV9 combines with J gene TRBJ2-1; 7 nucleotides align to TRBD2. The V and J ends lost 3 bases and 0 bases, in that order; junction bases with no gene match: 3. This CDR3 comprises 15 residues. Germline assignment: CDR1 SGDLS and CDR2 YYNGEE. The CDR3 nucleotides read TGTGCCAGCAGCGCGGGGGGAAGCTCCTACAATGAGCAGTTCTTC. Translating it yields CASSAGGSSYNEQFF.